The entry that follows covers one T cell receptor beta chain sequence. The CDR3 has 17 residues. Germline CDR1 and CDR2: ENHRY and SYGVKD. It was by 5' RACE with UMI labels that the TRB cDNA libraries were prepared. With the 5' RACE reads reprocessed, TCRdb shows one record per CDR3 protein and no DNA. The sample totals 100,000 to 150,000 distinct CDR3 sequences. These data come from a study of CXCR3-negative and CXCR3-positive naive CD8 T cells. This clonotype was sampled from a human donor in good health. Some clones in this sample may be carry-over from other donors' samples. The chain couples TRBV10-3 to TRBJ1-2; TCRdb's assignment of TRBD1 cannot be checked, as there is no DNA. Sequencing was performed on naive CXCR3- CD8+ T cells from blood. Documented subset: CD45RO-CCR7+CD27+CD95- naive CD8+ T cells lacking CXCR3 (TNR3-). CDR3 sequence: CAPKGYKRETGGYGYTF.